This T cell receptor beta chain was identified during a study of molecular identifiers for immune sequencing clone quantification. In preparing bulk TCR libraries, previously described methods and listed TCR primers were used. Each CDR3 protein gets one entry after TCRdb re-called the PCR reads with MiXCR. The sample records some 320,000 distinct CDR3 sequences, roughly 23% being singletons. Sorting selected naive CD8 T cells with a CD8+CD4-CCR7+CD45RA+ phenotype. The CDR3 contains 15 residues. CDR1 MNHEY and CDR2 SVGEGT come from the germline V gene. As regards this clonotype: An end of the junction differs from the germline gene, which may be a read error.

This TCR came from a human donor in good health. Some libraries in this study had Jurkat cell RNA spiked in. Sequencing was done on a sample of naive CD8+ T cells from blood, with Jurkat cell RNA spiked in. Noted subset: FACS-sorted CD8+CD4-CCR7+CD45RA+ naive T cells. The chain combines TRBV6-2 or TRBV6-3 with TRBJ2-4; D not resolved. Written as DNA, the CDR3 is TGTGCCAGCAGTTCCCTAGATTTTACAAAAACCATTCAGTACTTC. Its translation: CASSSLDFTKTIQYF.